These 17 T cell receptor beta chains originate from one sample sequenced in a study of cytomegalovirus exposure and HLA in healthy donors. In the PCR, 60 Vbeta and 13 Jbeta primers were used. This table comes from immunoSEQ multiplex PCR, and its TCRdb copy is limited to in-frame clones, with some not included. The data hold 140,000 to 150,000 clones, with roughly two thirds observed a single time. Sequencing was done on a sample of PBMCs. The receptors come from a male donor in good health and CMV-seronegative.

The chain couples TRBV11-2 to TRBJ1-1; maybe TRBD1 (5 bases). The ends were cut back, 5 bases at V and 4 bases at J, with 11 bases in the middle. From germline, CDR1 is SGHAT and CDR2 FQNNGV. The CDR3 spans 13 residues. In DNA form, the CDR3 reads TGTGCCAGCAGCGCCGCTAGGGGCACTGAAGCTTTCTTT. This gives the protein CASSAARGTEAFF.

This rearrangement joins TRBV21-1 to TRBJ1-2. TRBV21-1 is reported as a pseudogene. The CDR3 has 15 residues. CDR3 protein: CASSKEGGQNYGYTF. In DNA, the CDR3 is TGTGCCAGCAGCAAAGAGGGAGGGCAGAACTATGGCTACACCTTC.

V gene TRBV7-3 combines with J gene TRBJ1-1; D perhaps matches TRBD1 (6 bases). Germline V CDR1 and CDR2: SGHTA, FQGTGA. Trimming removed 4 bases at V and 1 base at J, with 7 bases between. The CDR3 extends over 13 amino acids. CDR3 DNA sequence: TGTGCCAGCAGCTCGGACAGGAACACTGAAGCTTTCTTT. Translating gives CASSSDRNTEAFF.

This clone appeared a few times. CDR3 nucleotides: TGTGCCAGTAGTGTCATGAGGACTGAGGAAGAGACCCAGTACTTC. This encodes CASSVMRTEEETQYF. This chain links TRBV19 with TRBJ2-5, with D perhaps matching TRBD2 (5 bases). The CDR3 runs to 15 residues. In germline, CDR1 is LNHDA, CDR2 SQIVND (reference sequence). The V end was cut by 5 bases, the J end by 3 bases, with 16 bases between.

V gene TRBV12-5 combines with J gene TRBJ1-5; 10 bases fit TRBD1. CDR3 length: 17 amino acids. Germline-derived CDR1 and CDR2 are LGHNT and FRNRAP. DNA for the CDR3: TGTGCGACAACTCGGGACAGGGGATATGATAGCAATCAGCCCCAGCATTTT. It specifies CATTRDRGYDSNQPQHF.

This sequence joins TRBV7-2 and TRBJ2-7; tentative D call: TRBD2 (5 bases). V dropped 0 bases and J dropped 4 bases, with 7 bases sitting between them. Germline CDR1 is SGHTA and CDR2 is FQGNSA. The length of the CDR3 is 13 residues. CDR3: CASSLAGEYEQYF. CDR3 DNA: TGTGCCAGCAGCTTAGCCGGGGAATACGAGCAGTACTTC.

The chain couples TRBV18 to TRBJ1-4; D might be TRBD1 (5 bases). CDR1 KGHSH and CDR2 LQKENI come from the germline V gene. V was clipped by 4 bases and J by 8 bases, with 14 bases between them. The CDR3 contains 14 residues. CDR3 region: CASSQETGSEKLFF. CDR3 nucleotides: TGTGCCAGCTCACAAGAAACAGGTTCAGAAAAACTGTTTTTT.

The chain is built from TRBV2 and TRBJ1-3; the D is unclear. The CDR3 loop spans 15 amino acids. Deletions cut 2 bases from V and 5 bases from J, with 13 bases between. Germline V gene lookup returns CDR1 SNHLY and CDR2 FYNNEI. CDR3 nucleotides: TGTGCCAGCAGTGAACTGACAAGCTCCAGAAACACCATATATTTT. Residues: CASSELTSSRNTIYF.

V usage is TRBV2 and J usage is TRBJ2-1; 14 nucleotides match TRBD2. V dropped 6 bases and J dropped 14; count of bases not matched to a gene: 6. The CDR3 runs 13 residues. Germline loops: CDR1 SNHLY, CDR2 FYNNEI. The CDR3 nucleotides read TGTGCCAGCAGCGGGACTAGCGGGGGCGCGGAGTTCTTC. It specifies CASSGTSGGAEFF.

This clone was seen just once. The gene calls are TRBV11-2 and TRBJ1-5; TRBD1 matches 7 bases. Germline V gives CDR1 SGHAT, CDR2 FQNNGV. J gave up 1 base and V 5 bases, and 11 bases lay outside the gene matches. The CDR3 length is 17 residues. The CDR3 protein is CASSGGKGAESNQPQHF. CDR3 sequence (DNA): TGTGCCAGCAGCGGAGGCAAGGGGGCGGAAAGCAATCAGCCCCAGCATTTT.

V is TRBV19 and J is TRBJ2-2, with 11 bases aligning to TRBD2. The CDR3 loop spans 17 amino acids. Germline CDR1 LNHDA, CDR2 SQIVND (reference sequence). Trimming cost V 4 bases and J 3 bases; bases outside gene matches: 7. CDR3 protein: CASSSPSGGSDTGELFF. In DNA form, the CDR3 reads TGTGCCAGTAGTAGTCCTAGCGGGGGGTCGGACACCGGGGAGCTGTTTTTT.

This clone occurred a few times. The chain combines TRBV14 with TRBJ1-1, with TRBD1 identical over 7 bases. The germline V gene encodes CDR1 SGHDN and CDR2 FVKESK. J was trimmed by 0 bases and V by 1 base; bases with no gene match: 8. This CDR3 comprises 17 residues. CDR3 residues: CASSQGSRGVVNTEAFF. The CDR3, as DNA: TGTGCCAGCAGCCAAGGGAGCAGGGGGGTTGTGAACACTGAAGCTTTCTTT.

This clone showed up just once. This sequence joins TRBV18 and TRBJ2-7; 8 nucleotides agree with TRBD2. CDR1 is KGHSH and CDR2 is LQKENI in the germline V gene. There are 18 residues in the CDR3. The ends lost 4 bases at V and 3 bases at J; junction bases unmatched: 17. The CDR3 DNA follows: TGTGCCAGCTCACAGAGTGGGGGGTTAGCGGGAACCAACTACGAGCAGTACTTC. This encodes CASSQSGGLAGTNYEQYF.

This chain uses TRBV7-2 with TRBJ2-7, with D maybe TRBD1 (6 bases). Trimming left V 5 bases short and J 5 bases short, with 10 bases between. Germline V gives CDR1 SGHTA, CDR2 FQGNSA. The CDR3 covers 12 residues. The CDR3 DNA is TGTGCCAGCAGCATCCAGGGGAACGAGCAGTACTTC. This encodes CASSIQGNEQYF.

The table lists this clone with a few counts. The V call is TRBV6-1, the J call TRBJ2-2; 11 nucleotides line up with TRBD2. V was clipped by 1 base and J by 6 bases; unmatched bases: 10. CDR1 and CDR2 (germline): MNHNS, SASEGT. CDR3 length: 18 residues. As DNA, the CDR3 is TGTGCCAGCAGTGAAGTAGTTAGCGGGGGGGCCTGGGCCGGGGAGCTGTTTTTT. It is translated as CASSEVVSGGAWAGELFF.

J is TRBJ1-5 and V is TRBV28; D remains unclear. The CDR3 sequence is 15 residues long. Germline V lookup: CDR1 MDHEN, CDR2 SYDVKM. Trimming removed 4 bases from V and 2 bases from J, with 12 bases in between. CDR3 sequence reads: CASSSGGDGNQPQHF. In nucleotides, the CDR3 is TGTGCCAGCAGTTCCGGTGGAGATGGCAATCAGCCCCAGCATTTT.

The chain recombines TRBV30 with TRBJ2-5; TRBD1 is a possible D gene (5 bases). Per the germline V gene, CDR1 is GTSNPN and CDR2 is SVGIG (reference sequence). V was pared by 3 bases and J by 0 bases, with 17 bases between. This CDR3 is built from 16 residues. The CDR3 protein is CAWRDPGKGYQETQYF. CDR3 nucleotide sequence: TGTGCCTGGAGAGATCCGGGCAAGGGGTACCAAGAGACCCAGTACTTC.